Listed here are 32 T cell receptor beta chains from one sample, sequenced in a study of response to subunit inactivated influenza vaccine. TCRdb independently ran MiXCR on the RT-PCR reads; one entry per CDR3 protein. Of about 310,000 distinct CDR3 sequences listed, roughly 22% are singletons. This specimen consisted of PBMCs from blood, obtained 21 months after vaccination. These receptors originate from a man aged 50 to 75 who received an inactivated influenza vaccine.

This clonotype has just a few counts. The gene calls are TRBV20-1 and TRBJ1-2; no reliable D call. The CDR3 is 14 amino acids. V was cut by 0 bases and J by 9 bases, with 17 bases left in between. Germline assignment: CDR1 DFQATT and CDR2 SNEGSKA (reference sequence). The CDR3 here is CSARDISLALSYTF. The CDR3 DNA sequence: TGCAGTGCTAGAGATATCAGTCTAGCCCTTAGCTACACCTTC.

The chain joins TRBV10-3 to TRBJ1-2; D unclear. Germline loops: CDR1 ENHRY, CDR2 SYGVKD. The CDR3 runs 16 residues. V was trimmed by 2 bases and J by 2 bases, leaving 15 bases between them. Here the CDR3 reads CAISEKGEISNYGYTF. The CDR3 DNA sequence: TGTGCCATCAGTGAGAAGGGAGAGATTTCGAACTATGGCTACACCTTC.

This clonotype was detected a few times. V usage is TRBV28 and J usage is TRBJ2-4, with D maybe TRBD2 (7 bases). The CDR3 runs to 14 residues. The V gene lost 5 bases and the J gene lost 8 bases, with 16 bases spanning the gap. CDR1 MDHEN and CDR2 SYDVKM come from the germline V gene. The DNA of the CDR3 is TGTGCCAGCAGTATAGGGGGGGGGCGAGACATTCAGTACTTC. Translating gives CASSIGGGRDIQYF.

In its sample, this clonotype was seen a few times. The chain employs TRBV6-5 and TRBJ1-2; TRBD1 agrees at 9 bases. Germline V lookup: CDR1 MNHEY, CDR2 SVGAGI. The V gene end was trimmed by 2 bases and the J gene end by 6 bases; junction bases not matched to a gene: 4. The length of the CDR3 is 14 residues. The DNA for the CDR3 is TGTGCCAGCAGTTACGGGACAGGGTTTGATGGCTACACCTTC. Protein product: CASSYGTGFDGYTF.

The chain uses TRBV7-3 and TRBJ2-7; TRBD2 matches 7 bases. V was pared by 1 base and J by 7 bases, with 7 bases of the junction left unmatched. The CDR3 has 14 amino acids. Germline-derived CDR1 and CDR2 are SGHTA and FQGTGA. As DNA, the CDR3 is TGTGCCAGCAGCTTAAGCGGGAGTACGAGAGAGCAGTACTTC. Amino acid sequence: CASSLSGSTREQYF.

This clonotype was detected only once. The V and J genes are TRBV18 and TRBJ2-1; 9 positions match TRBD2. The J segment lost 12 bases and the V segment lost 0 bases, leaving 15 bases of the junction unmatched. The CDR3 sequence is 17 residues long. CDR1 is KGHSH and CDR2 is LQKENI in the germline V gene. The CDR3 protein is CASSPPNRAGGPIRQFF. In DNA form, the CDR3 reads TGTGCCAGCTCACCACCGAATAGGGCGGGAGGGCCGATCCGGCAGTTCTTC. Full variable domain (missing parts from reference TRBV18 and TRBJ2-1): NAGVMQNPRHLVRRRGQEARLRCSPMKGHSHVYWYRQLPEEGLKFMVYLQKENIIDESGMPKERFSAEFPKEGPSILRIQQVVRGDSAAYFCASSPPNRAGGPIRQFFGPGTRLTVL.

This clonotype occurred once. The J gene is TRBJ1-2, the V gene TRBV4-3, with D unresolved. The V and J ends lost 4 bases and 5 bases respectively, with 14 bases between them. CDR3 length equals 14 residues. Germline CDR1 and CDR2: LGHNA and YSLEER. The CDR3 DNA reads TGCGCCAGCAGCCCGTTAGGAGGATTATATGGCTACACCTTC. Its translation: CASSPLGGLYGYTF.

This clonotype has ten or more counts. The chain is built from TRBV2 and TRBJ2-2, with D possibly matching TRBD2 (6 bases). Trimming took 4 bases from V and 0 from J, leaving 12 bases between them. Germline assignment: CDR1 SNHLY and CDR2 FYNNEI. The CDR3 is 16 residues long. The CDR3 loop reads CASSAPRLANTGELFF. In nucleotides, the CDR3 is TGTGCCAGCAGTGCTCCCCGACTAGCGAACACCGGGGAGCTGTTTTTT.

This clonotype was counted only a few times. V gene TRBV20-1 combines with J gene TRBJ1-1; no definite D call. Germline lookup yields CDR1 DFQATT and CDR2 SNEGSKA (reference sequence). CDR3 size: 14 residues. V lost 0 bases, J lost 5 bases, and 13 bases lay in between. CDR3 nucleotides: TGCAGTGCTAGAGAAGCCAGTCTTCGGACTGAAGCTTTCTTT. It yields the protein CSAREASLRTEAFF.

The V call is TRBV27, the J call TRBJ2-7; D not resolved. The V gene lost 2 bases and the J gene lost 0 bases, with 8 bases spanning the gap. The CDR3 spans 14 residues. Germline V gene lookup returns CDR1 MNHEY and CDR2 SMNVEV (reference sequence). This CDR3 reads CASSLKGNSYEQYF. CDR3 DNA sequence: TGTGCCAGCAGTTTAAAGGGCAACTCCTACGAGCAGTACTTC.

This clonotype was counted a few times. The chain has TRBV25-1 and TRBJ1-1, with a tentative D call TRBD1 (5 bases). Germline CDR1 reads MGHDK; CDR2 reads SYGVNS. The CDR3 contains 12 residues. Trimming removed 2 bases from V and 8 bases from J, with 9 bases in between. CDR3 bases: TGTGCCAGCAGTGAACCTGGGGGGGAAGCTTTCTTT. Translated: CASSEPGGEAFF.

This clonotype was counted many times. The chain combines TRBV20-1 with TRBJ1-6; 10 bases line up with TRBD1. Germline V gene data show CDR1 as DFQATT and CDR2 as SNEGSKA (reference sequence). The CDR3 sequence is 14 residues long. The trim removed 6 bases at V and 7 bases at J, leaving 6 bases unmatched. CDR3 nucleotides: TGCAGTGCAGCCGGGACAGGGGCCAATTCACCCCTCCACTTT. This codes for CSAAGTGANSPLHF.

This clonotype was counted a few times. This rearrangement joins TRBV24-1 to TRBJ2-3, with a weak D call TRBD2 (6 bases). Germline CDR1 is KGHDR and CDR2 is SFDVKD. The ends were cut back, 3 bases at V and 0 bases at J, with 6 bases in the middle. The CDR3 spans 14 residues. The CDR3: CATSDAGSTDTQYF. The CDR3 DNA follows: TGTGCCACCAGTGATGCGGGGAGCACAGATACGCAGTATTTT.

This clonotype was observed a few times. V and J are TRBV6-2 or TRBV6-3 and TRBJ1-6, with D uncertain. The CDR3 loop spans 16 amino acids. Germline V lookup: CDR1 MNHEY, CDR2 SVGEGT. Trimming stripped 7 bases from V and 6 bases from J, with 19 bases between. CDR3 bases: TGTGCCAGCACCACCAACGGCTGGGTGGGTAATTCACCCCTCCACTTT. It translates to CASTTNGWVGNSPLHF.

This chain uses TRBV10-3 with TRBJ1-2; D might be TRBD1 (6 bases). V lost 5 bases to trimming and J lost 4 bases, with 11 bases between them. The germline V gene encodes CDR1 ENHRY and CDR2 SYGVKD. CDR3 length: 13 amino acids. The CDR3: CAISTGWGYGYTF. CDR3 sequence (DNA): TGTGCCATCAGTACAGGGTGGGGCTATGGCTACACCTTC.

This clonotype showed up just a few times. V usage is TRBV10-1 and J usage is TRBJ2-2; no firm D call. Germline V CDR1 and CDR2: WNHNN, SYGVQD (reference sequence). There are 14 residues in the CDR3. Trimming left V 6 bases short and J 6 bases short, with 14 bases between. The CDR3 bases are TGCGCCAGCAGACCCTTTCGAGGTTCCGGGGAGCTGTTTTTT. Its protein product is CASRPFRGSGELFF.

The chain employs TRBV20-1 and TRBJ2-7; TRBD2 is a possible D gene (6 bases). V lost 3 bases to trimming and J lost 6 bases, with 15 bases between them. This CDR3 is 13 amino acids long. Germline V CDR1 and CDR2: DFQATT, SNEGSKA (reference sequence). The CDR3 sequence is CSARSGVRGEQYF. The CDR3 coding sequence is TGCAGTGCTAGGTCGGGGGTACGCGGCGAGCAGTACTTC.

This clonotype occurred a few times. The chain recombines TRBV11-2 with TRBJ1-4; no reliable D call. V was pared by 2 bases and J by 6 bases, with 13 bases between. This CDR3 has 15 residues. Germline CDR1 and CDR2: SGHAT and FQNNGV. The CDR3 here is CASSLSVESYEKLFF. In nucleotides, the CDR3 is TGTGCCAGCAGCTTATCCGTTGAGAGTTATGAAAAACTGTTTTTT.

The DNA for the CDR3 is TGCGCCAGCAGCTTGGATCGAGGGGGCGGGGAGCTGTTTTTT. Translated: CASSLDRGGGELFF. This chain connects TRBV5-1 to TRBJ2-2; D may be TRBD1 (6 bases). Germline CDR1 SGHRS, CDR2 YFSETQ. There are 14 residues in the CDR3. V lost 0 bases to trimming and J lost 7 bases, with 10 bases between them.

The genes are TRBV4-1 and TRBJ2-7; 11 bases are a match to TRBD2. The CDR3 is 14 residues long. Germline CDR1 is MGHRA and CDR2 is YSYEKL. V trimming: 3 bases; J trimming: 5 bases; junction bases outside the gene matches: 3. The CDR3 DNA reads TGCGCCAGCAGCCACCTAGCGGGGGGCGACGAGCAGTACTTC. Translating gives CASSHLAGGDEQYF.

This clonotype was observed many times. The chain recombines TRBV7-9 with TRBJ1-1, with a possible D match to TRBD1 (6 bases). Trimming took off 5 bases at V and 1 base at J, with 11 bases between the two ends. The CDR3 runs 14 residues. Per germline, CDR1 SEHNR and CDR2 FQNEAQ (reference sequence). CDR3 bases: TGTGCCAGCAGCACCAGGGGCAGGAACACTGAAGCTTTCTTT. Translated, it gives CASSTRGRNTEAFF.

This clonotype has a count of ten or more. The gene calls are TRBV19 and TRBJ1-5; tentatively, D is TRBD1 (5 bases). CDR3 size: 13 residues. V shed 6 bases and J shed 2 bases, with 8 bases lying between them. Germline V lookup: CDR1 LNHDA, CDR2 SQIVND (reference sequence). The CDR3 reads CASSQGRNQPQHF. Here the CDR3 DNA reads TGTGCCAGTAGCCAGGGCCGCAATCAGCCCCAGCATTTT.

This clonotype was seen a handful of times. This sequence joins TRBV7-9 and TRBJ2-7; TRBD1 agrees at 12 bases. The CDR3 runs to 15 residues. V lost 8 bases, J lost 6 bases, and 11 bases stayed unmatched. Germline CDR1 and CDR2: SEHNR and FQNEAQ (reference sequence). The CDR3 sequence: CASSVIGTGGSEQYF. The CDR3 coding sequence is TGTGCCAGCTCCGTTATAGGGACAGGGGGCAGCGAGCAGTACTTC.

In DNA form, the CDR3 reads TGTGCCAGCAGCCAAGTTTTAGTATGGGGGGCCAGGAACACTGAAGCTTTCTTT. It codes for CASSQVLVWGARNTEAFF. This sequence joins TRBV4-2 and TRBJ1-1, with a weak D call TRBD1 (6 bases). This CDR3 contains 18 residues. The germline CDR1 and CDR2 sequences are LGHNA and YNFKEQ. Trimming removed 1 base at V and 1 base at J, with 19 bases between.

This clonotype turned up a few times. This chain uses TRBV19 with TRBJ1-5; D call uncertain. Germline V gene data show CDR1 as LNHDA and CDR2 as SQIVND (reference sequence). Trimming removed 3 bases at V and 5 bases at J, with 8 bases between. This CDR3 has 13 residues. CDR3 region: CASSMTVHQPQHF. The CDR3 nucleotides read TGTGCCAGTAGTATGACGGTGCATCAGCCCCAGCATTTT. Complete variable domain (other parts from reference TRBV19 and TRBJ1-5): DGGITQSPKYLFRKEGQNVTLSCEQNLNHDAMYWYRQDPGQGLRLIYYSQIVNDFQKGDIAEGYSVSREKKESFPLTVTSAQKNPTAFYLCASSMTVHQPQHFGDGTRLSIL.

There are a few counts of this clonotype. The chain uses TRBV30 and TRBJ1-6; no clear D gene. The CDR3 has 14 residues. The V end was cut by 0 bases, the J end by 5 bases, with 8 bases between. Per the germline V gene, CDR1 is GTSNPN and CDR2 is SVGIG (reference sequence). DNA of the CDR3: TGTGCCTGGAGTGTAAGTCAGAATAATTCACCCCTCCACTTT. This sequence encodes CAWSVSQNNSPLHF.

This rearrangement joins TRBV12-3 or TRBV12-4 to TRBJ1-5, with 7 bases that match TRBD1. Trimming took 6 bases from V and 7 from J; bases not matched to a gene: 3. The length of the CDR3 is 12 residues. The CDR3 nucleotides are TGTGCCAGCAGGACAGGGACCCAGCCCCAGCATTTT. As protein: CASRTGTQPQHF.

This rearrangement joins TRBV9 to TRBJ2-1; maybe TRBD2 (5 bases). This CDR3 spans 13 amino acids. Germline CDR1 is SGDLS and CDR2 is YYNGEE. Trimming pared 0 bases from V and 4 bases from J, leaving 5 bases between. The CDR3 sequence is CASSVAGYNEQFF. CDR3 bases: TGTGCCAGCAGCGTAGCGGGGTACAATGAGCAGTTCTTC.

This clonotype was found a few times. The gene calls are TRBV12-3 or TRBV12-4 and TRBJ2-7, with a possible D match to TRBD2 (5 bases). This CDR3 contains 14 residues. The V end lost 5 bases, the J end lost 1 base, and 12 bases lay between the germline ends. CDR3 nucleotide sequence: TGTGCCAGCAGTCGGGCAGGCGGGTCCTACGAGCAGTACTTC. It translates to CASSRAGGSYEQYF.

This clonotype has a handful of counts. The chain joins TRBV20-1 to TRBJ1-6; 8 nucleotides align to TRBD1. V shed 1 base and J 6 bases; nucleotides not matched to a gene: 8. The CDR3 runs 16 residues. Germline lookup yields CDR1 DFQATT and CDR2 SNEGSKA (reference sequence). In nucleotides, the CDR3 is TGCAGTGCTAGAGTGGAGCAGGGGGCGGGTAATTCACCCCTCCACTTT. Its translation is CSARVEQGAGNSPLHF.

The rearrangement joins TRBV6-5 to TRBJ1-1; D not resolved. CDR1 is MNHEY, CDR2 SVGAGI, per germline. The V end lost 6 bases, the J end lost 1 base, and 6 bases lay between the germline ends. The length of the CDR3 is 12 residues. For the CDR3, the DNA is TGTGCCAGCAGCAGAGCGAACACTGAAGCTTTCTTT. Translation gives CASSRANTEAFF.

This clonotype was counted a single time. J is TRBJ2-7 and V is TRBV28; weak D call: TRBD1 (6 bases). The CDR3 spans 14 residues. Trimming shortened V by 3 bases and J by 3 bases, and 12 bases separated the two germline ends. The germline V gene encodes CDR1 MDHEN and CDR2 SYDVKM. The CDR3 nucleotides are TGTGCCAGCAGTTTTTCACAGGGATACTACGAGCAGTACTTC. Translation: CASSFSQGYYEQYF.